A selection of T cell receptor beta chains follows, all from one sample in a study of cytomegalovirus exposure and HLA in healthy donors. The data were produced by immunoSEQ multiplex PCR, yet TCRdb's version contains in-frame clones alone and is incomplete. The sample contains roughly 98,000 clones, about 90% of which appear only once. Material for sequencing was PBMCs. The receptors shown here come from a man between 18 and 35 years old in good health and CMV-seropositive. Each CDR3 is given with its conserved first and last residue. D genes are given only for firm matches. The size field is filled for only some rows; it gives once, few, many or a size class.

len,d_gene,abundance,v_gene,j_gene,CDR3nt,CDR3aa
15,TRBD1,once,TRBV27,TRBJ1-5,TGTGCCAGCAGTAACGACAGGGACGCCAATCAGCCCCAGCATTTT,CASSNDRDANQPQHF
14,TRBD1,NA,TRBV6-5,TRBJ1-1,TGTGCCAGCAGTGCCCAGGGGGCAGGGACTGAAGCTTTCTTT,CASSAQGAGTEAFF
15,TRBD1,NA,TRBV5-6,TRBJ1-4,TGTGCCAGCAGCCCCTCGTACAGGGGTCACGAAAAACTGTTTTTT,CASSPSYRGHEKLFF
14,NA,once,TRBV4-1,TRBJ1-2,TGCGCCAGCAGGAACGTTAGGGGAAACTATGGCTACACCTTC,CASRNVRGNYGYTF
15,NA,NA,TRBV18,TRBJ1-2,TGTGCCAGCTCACCAACCGTACAGGGTGACTATGGCTACACCTTC,CASSPTVQGDYGYTF
16,TRBD2,NA,TRBV2,TRBJ2-2,TGTGCCAGCAGATATAGCGGGGGTTTCTACACCGGGGAGCTGTTTTTT,CASRYSGGFYTGELFF
13,NA,NA,TRBV6-5,TRBJ1-5,TGTGCCAGCAGTCCAGGGGGCAATCAGCCCCAGCATTTT,CASSPGGNQPQHF
17,NA,few,TRBV9,TRBJ1-5,TGTGCCAGCAGCGTATATACCGGGGGGCAGGGGAATCAGCCCCAGCATTTT,CASSVYTGGQGNQPQHF
16,TRBD1,NA,TRBV6-5,TRBJ2-1,TGTGCCAGCAGTTACGGGACAGGGAGCTCCTACAATGAGCAGTTCTTC,CASSYGTGSSYNEQFF
14,NA,NA,TRBV4-3,TRBJ1-4,TGCGCCAGCAGCCGGGACATCAGTTATGAAAAACTGTTTTTT,CASSRDISYEKLFF
20,NA,NA,TRBV28,TRBJ2-7,TGTGCCAGCAGTAAGTCGCGGCACCCCTCCACCGGGACTCCCAGGTACGAGCAGTACTTC,CASSKSRHPSTGTPRYEQYF
12,NA,once,TRBV5-1,TRBJ2-1,TGCGCCAGCAGCGCCAGGGTTGATGAGCAGTTCTTC,CASSARVDEQFF
19,TRBD2,NA,TRBV4-2,TRBJ2-3,TGTGCCAGCAGCCAAGAGGTATTGGTTTACTGGCGGGAGACAGATACGCAGTATTTT,CASSQEVLVYWRETDTQYF
13,TRBD1,NA,TRBV7-2,TRBJ2-3,TGTGCCAGCAGCTCGGACAGGGCAGATACGCAGTATTTT,CASSSDRADTQYF
14,NA,NA,TRBV2,TRBJ2-3,TGTGCCAGCAGCCTTACCTCTATCAAAGATACGCAGTATTTT,CASSLTSIKDTQYF
16,NA,NA,TRBV19,TRBJ2-5,TGTGCCAGTAGTAAAGCCTACGGACACCCACAAGAGACCCAGTACTTC,CASSKAYGHPQETQYF
13,NA,NA,TRBV7-6,TRBJ2-4,TGTGCCAGCAGCTTAGCCAGGGGTAACATTCAGTACTTC,CASSLARGNIQYF
14,NA,NA,TRBV11-2,TRBJ2-3,TGTGCCAGCAGCCAGGCTAGCGTAACAGATACGCAGTATTTT,CASSQASVTDTQYF
15,NA,NA,TRBV5-1,TRBJ1-3,TGCGCCAGCAGCTTTCAGGGAACCTCTGGAAACACCATATATTTT,CASSFQGTSGNTIYF
13,TRBD1,NA,TRBV6-4,TRBJ1-1,TGTGCCAGCAGTGAGGACAGGGGCGCTGAAGCTTTCTTT,CASSEDRGAEAFF
15,TRBD1,NA,TRBV28,TRBJ1-2,TGTGCCAGCAAACCGGGGACAGACACTAACTATGGCTACACCTTC,CASKPGTDTNYGYTF
14,TRBD1,NA,TRBV19,TRBJ2-1,TGTGCCAGTAGCCCTCCGGACAGGGTCAATGAGCAGTTCTTC,CASSPPDRVNEQFF
15,NA,once,TRBV5-1,TRBJ2-2,TGCGCCAGCAGCTTGAGGCAGGGGAGCACCGGGGAGCTGTTTTTT,CASSLRQGSTGELFF
14,NA,NA,TRBV5-1,TRBJ2-7,TGCGCCAGCAGCTTGGCCGACTTACACTACGAGCAGTACTTC,CASSLADLHYEQYF
15,NA,few,TRBV19,TRBJ1-5,TGTGCCAGTAGTATAGAGGGGGGACGGGTTCAGCCCCAGCATTTT,CASSIEGGRVQPQHF
12,NA,NA,TRBV7-9,TRBJ2-7,TGTGCCAGCAGCTTAACTGTCTACGAGCAGTACTTC,CASSLTVYEQYF
15,NA,NA,TRBV28,TRBJ2-7,TGTGCCAGCAGGCATACAGGGACCAAATTATACGAGCAGTACTTC,CASRHTGTKLYEQYF
17,NA,NA,TRBV9,TRBJ2-2,TGTGCCAGCAGCGCGGGGAGAGGTAGGGGGTTTTCCGGGGAGCTGTTTTTT,CASSAGRGRGFSGELFF
15,TRBD2,NA,TRBV28,TRBJ2-7,TGTGCCAGCAGGACTAGCGGGCTACGCTCCTACGAGCAGTACTTC,CASRTSGLRSYEQYF
14,NA,NA,TRBV7-2,TRBJ1-4,TGTGCCAGCAGCCCCCGTCCTCGGGGAGAAAAACTGTTTTTT,CASSPRPRGEKLFF